Listed below are T cell receptor beta chains from one sample, sequenced in a study of blood T cell repertoires in COVID-19. The data were produced by immunoSEQ multiplex PCR, yet TCRdb's version contains in-frame clones alone and is incomplete. The table has around 74,000 clones, around nine tenths seen once. Material: peripheral blood. These receptors were collected from a man between 45 and 60 years old with active COVID-19. CDR3s include the opening cysteine and the closing phenylalanine or tryptophan. D genes are given only for firm matches. The size entry is marked missing in some rows and otherwise reads once, few, many or a size class.

J gene,clone size,V gene,D gene,CDR3 protein,CDR3 DNA
TRBJ2-3,.,TRBV7-3,TRBD1,CASRAGTGTDTQYF,TGTGCCAGCAGAGCCGGGACAGGGACAGATACGCAGTATTTT
TRBJ1-2,.,TRBV27,.,CASSPDRGTGGYTF,TGTGCCAGCAGTCCCGACCGGGGGACGGGAGGCTACACCTTC
TRBJ1-6,few,TRBV5-1,.,CASSAGARESPLHF,TGCGCCAGCAGCGCGGGGGCCAGGGAATCACCCCTCCACTTT
TRBJ1-1,.,TRBV19,TRBD1,CASLTGGFLGEAFF,TGTGCCAGTCTAACAGGGGGTTTCCTCGGTGAAGCTTTCTTT
TRBJ1-1,.,TRBV7-9,TRBD1,CASSSQGAPAFF,TGTGCCAGCAGCTCCCAGGGGGCGCCGGCTTTCTTT
TRBJ2-2,.,TRBV7-9,.,CASSLATVPGYTGELFF,TGTGCCAGCAGCTTAGCGACAGTTCCAGGTTACACCGGGGAGCTGTTTTTT
TRBJ2-7,once,TRBV27,TRBD1,CASSQGQGLLRYEQYF,TGTGCCAGCAGCCAAGGACAGGGTTTGCTTAGGTACGAGCAGTACTTC
TRBJ1-1,.,TRBV4-2,TRBD1,CASSQPRTGEAFF,TGTGCCAGCAGCCAACCTCGGACAGGTGAAGCTTTCTTT
TRBJ2-7,.,TRBV27,TRBD2,CASRVLAGVSSYEQYF,TGTGCCAGCAGGGTCTTAGCGGGAGTATCTAGTTACGAGCAGTACTTC
TRBJ2-2,once,TRBV7-8,TRBD2,CASSLFRGGEYAGELFF,TGTGCCAGCAGCTTATTTCGGGGGGGCGAATATGCCGGGGAGCTGTTTTTT
TRBJ2-7,once,TRBV27,.,CASSLTEGYEQYF,TGTGCCAGCAGTTTAACGGAGGGCTACGAGCAGTACTTC
TRBJ1-2,.,TRBV25-1,TRBD1,CASSGRGLWGYTF,TGTGCCAGCAGTGGCAGGGGGCTGTGGGGCTACACCTTC
TRBJ1-6,.,TRBV6-2/TRBV6-3,.,CASSYSRGGLSSYNSPLHF,TGTGCCAGCAGTTACTCGAGGGGGGGCCTAAGCTCCTATAATTCACCCCTCCACTTT
TRBJ2-2,.,TRBV2,TRBD2,CAGRTSGNTGELFF,TGTGCCGGCCGGACTAGCGGGAACACCGGGGAGCTGTTTTTT
TRBJ2-3,.,TRBV7-8,TRBD2,CASSFSGGTDTQYF,TGTGCCAGCAGCTTCAGCGGGGGGACAGATACGCAGTATTTT
TRBJ2-7,.,TRBV4-2,.,CASSQDTQREQYF,TGTGCCAGCAGCCAAGATACCCAGCGGGAGCAGTACTTC
TRBJ2-2,.,TRBV2,.,CASSGTGELFF,TGTGCCAGCTCGGGGACCGGGGAGCTGTTTTTT
TRBJ1-4,.,TRBV12-5,.,CASGWAGASEKLFF,TGTGCTAGTGGTTGGGCAGGGGCGAGTGAAAAACTGTTTTTT
TRBJ2-1,.,TRBV7-3,.,CASSPSVSSYNEQFF,TGTGCCAGCAGCCCTTCGGTTAGCTCCTACAATGAGCAGTTCTTC
TRBJ1-1,.,TRBV10-3,.,CAISAGSDEAFF,TGTGCCATCAGCGCGGGGTCCGATGAAGCTTTCTTT
TRBJ2-7,once,TRBV28,TRBD1,CASSLSGTGAYEQYF,TGTGCCAGCAGTCTTTCCGGGACAGGGGCCTACGAGCAGTACTTC
TRBJ2-7,.,TRBV7-2,TRBD1,CASSLGTGSYEQYF,TGTGCCAGCAGCTTAGGGACAGGGTCCTACGAGCAGTACTTC
TRBJ2-7,.,TRBV2,.,CARGSSREQYF,TGTGCCAGAGGGAGCAGTCGCGAGCAGTACTTC
TRBJ2-5,.,TRBV6-5,.,CASSYSGSPYQETQYF,TGTGCCAGCAGTTACTCGGGGAGCCCGTACCAAGAGACCCAGTACTTC
TRBJ1-4,.,TRBV12-5,.,CASGLGTNEKLFF,TGTGCTAGTGGTTTGGGGACAAATGAAAAACTGTTTTTT
TRBJ2-1,.,TRBV7-9,.,CASSPVYNEQFF,TGTGCCAGCAGCCCGGTCTACAATGAGCAGTTCTTC
TRBJ2-2,.,TRBV24-1,.,CATSDLRWHGGTGTGELFF,TGTGCCACCAGTGATTTGAGGTGGCATGGAGGGACTGGTACCGGGGAGCTGTTTTTT
TRBJ2-1,.,TRBV28,TRBD1,CASSSSGTGGYNEQFF,TGTGCCAGCAGTTCCTCCGGGACAGGGGGATACAATGAGCAGTTCTTC
TRBJ1-5,.,TRBV6-6,.,CASGRSSRNQPQHF,TGTGCCAGCGGTCGGAGTAGTCGCAATCAGCCCCAGCATTTT
TRBJ2-4,.,TRBV10-3,.,CAISYDSRAKNIQYF,TGTGCCATCAGTTATGACAGTCGAGCCAAAAACATTCAGTACTTC
TRBJ2-7,.,TRBV5-8,TRBD1,CASSLDQGVGYEQYF,TGTGCCAGCAGCTTGGACCAGGGGGTGGGCTACGAGCAGTACTTC
TRBJ2-1,.,TRBV4-1,TRBD1,CASSLRGPLGYNEQFF,TGCGCCAGCAGCTTAAGGGGGCCCCTCGGTTACAATGAGCAGTTCTTC
TRBJ1-5,.,TRBV19,.,CASRRRGDGQPQHF,TGTGCCAGTAGAAGGCGGGGGGATGGCCAGCCCCAGCATTTT
TRBJ1-2,.,TRBV28,TRBD1,CASTSGGGNYGYTF,TGTGCCAGCACCTCAGGGGGTGGGAACTATGGCTACACCTTC
TRBJ2-3,once,TRBV5-1,.,CASRGTDTQYF,TGCGCCAGCCGGGGGACAGATACGCAGTATTTT
TRBJ1-1,.,TRBV6-5,.,CASSYAKSNTEAFF,TGTGCCAGCAGTTACGCGAAATCGAACACTGAAGCTTTCTTT
TRBJ2-3,once,TRBV7-3,.,CASSLRAVTTDTQYF,TGTGCCAGCAGCTTAAGGGCAGTGACCACAGATACGCAGTATTTT
TRBJ2-5,.,TRBV2,.,CASTGVPHGADQETQYF,TGTGCCAGCACGGGAGTTCCCCACGGGGCAGACCAAGAGACCCAGTACTTC
TRBJ2-2,.,TRBV20-1,TRBD1,CSASTGGANTGELFF,TGCAGTGCTAGTACAGGGGGCGCGAACACCGGGGAGCTGTTTTTT
TRBJ1-6,few,TRBV25-1,TRBD1,CASSVTGTGGSPLHF,TGTGCCAGCAGTGTCACCGGGACAGGGGGTTCACCCCTCCACTTT
TRBJ2-1,.,TRBV6-4,.,CASSDSSDPSYNEQFF,TGTGCCAGCAGTGATTCTAGCGACCCCTCCTACAATGAGCAGTTCTTC
TRBJ1-6,.,TRBV18,TRBD1,CASSPWIPGQSNSPLHF,TGTGCCAGCTCACCATGGATCCCGGGACAGTCTAATTCACCCCTCCACTTT
TRBJ2-1,.,TRBV19,TRBD2,CASSIWAAGEFNEQFF,TGTGCCAGTAGTATATGGGCGGCGGGGGAGTTCAATGAGCAGTTCTTC
TRBJ2-1,once,TRBV19,TRBD1,CASSPSWGTGSNNEQFF,TGTGCCAGTAGTCCCTCGTGGGGGACAGGGTCCAACAATGAGCAGTTCTTC
TRBJ1-5,.,TRBV27,.,CASRVPRQENNQPQHF,TGTGCCAGCAGGGTGCCGCGACAGGAAAACAATCAGCCCCAGCATTTT
TRBJ2-1,.,TRBV19,TRBD2,CASSDTRLAGHYNEQFF,TGTGCCAGTAGTGATACGCGACTAGCGGGCCACTACAATGAGCAGTTCTTC
TRBJ1-2,.,TRBV19,.,CASSISGEQPYTF,TGTGCCAGTAGTATCTCGGGAGAGCAACCCTACACCTTC
TRBJ2-7,.,TRBV7-9,TRBD1,CASSPYPGTAYEQYF,TGTGCCAGCAGCCCCTATCCCGGGACAGCCTACGAGCAGTACTTC
TRBJ1-4,.,TRBV6-5,.,CASRRQGSTGEKLFF,TGTGCCAGCCGACGCCAGGGGAGCACAGGTGAAAAACTGTTTTTT